This T cell receptor beta chain derives from a study of chemoradiotherapy in HPV16-positive cancers. Study summary: Functional T-cell assays on two HPV16-positive patients' cells defined candidate HPV-specific clones and common TCR motifs. Study-wide results and limits: Non-HPV-specific T cells did not expand in tumors during treatment, whereas candidate HPV-specific clones and E7-related motifs did.

CDR3 length equals 16 residues. Unmatched junction bases numbered 10, after V lost 4 bases and J lost 5 bases. Germline CDR1 LNHNV, CDR2 YYDKDF (reference sequence). Sequencing was performed with immunoSEQ multiplex PCR; in TCRdb, only in-frame clones are kept and a portion is missing. The data hold some 2,000 clones, with approximately 80% observed a single time. For this clone: Its antigen is currently unknown.

Samples were taken several times over chemoradiotherapy. The TCR was taken from a human donor with HPV-associated anogenital cancer. V and J are TRBV15 and TRBJ2-2, with TRBD2 matching over 7 bases. The sample in question was tumor tissue, obtained from a patient who underwent chemoradiotherapy. CDR3 protein: CATSNPGLSWTGELFF. Here the CDR3 DNA reads TGTGCCACCAGCAATCCGGGACTAAGCTGGACCGGGGAGCTGTTTTTT.